This record concerns one T cell receptor (beta chain) sequence. The antigen remains unidentified. Gene and germline names: mouse. The sequence runs out 1 residue before the end of the CDR3; the remainder is reconstructed from the germline J gene. The data originate from a study of tissue T cells after allogeneic stem cell transplantation. CDR3 sequences, V/J genes, frequencies and template counts came from survey-depth TCRbeta sequencing. Profiling relied on immunoSEQ multiplex PCR, and the TCRdb table lists in-frame clones only, not all of them. The table includes roughly 20,000 clones, about 70% detected once. Study-level results: Anatomically similar tissues had similar TCR repertoires within each patient.

The J segment lost 5 bases and the V segment lost 6 bases, leaving 4 bases of the junction unmatched. The CDR3 length is 15 residues. Germline V lookup: CDR1 LGHNA, CDR2 YSYQKL. Sequencing was done on a sample of blood. The source of this sequence is a female BALB/c mouse in good health. The MHC haplotype of the strain is H2-d. The genes are TRBV2 and TRBJ1-6, with 10 bases aligning to TRBD1. TRBJ1-6 is reported as an ORF; its role is uncertain. The chain's CDR3 is CASRTGTGDNSPLYF. The part of the CDR3 DNA that was read is TGTGCCAGCAGAACCGGGACAGGGGATAATTCGCCCCTCTAC.